This T cell receptor (beta chain) appears in the sequencing data of a study of T cell changes during pregnancy in multiple sclerosis. CDR3 length: 14 residues. V lost 3 bases and J lost 4; bases outside the gene matches: 5. In germline, CDR1 is SGDLS, CDR2 YYNGEE. The data were produced by immunoSEQ multiplex PCR, yet TCRdb's version contains in-frame clones alone and is incomplete. The repertoire consists of over 45,000 clones, with approximately 92% occurring once and the leading ten covering under 9.5%. Source: CD8+ T cells from peripheral blood mononuclear cells, taken after pregnancy. V gene TRBV9 combines with J gene TRBJ2-7, with TRBD2 matching over 9 bases. The clonotype comes from a female donor with multiple sclerosis, enrolled in a pregnancy study. The CDR3 DNA sequence: TGTGCCAGCAGCGCCAGCGGGGGGAAGTACGAGCAGTACTTC. Translating it yields CASSASGGKYEQYF.